One and the same sample provided the 18 T cell receptor beta chains below, sequenced in a study of blood T cell repertoires in COVID-19. Sequencing was performed with immunoSEQ multiplex PCR; in TCRdb, only in-frame clones are kept and a portion is missing. The sample lists some 170,000 clones, about 91% occurring once. Sequencing was done on a sample of peripheral blood. These receptors originate from a woman aged 60-75 years who had recovered from COVID-19.

V is TRBV18 and J is TRBJ2-1; TRBD2 agrees at 11 bases. The CDR3 length is 15 residues. Trimming removed 3 bases from V and 8 bases from J; junction bases left unmatched: 6. Germline loops: CDR1 KGHSH, CDR2 LQKENI. CDR3 loop: CASSPPASGGYEQFF. Here the CDR3 DNA reads TGTGCCAGCTCACCTCCGGCTAGCGGGGGGTATGAGCAGTTCTTC.

This rearrangement joins TRBV28 to TRBJ1-1; 10 bases are a match to TRBD1. This CDR3 has 18 amino acids. In germline, CDR1 is MDHEN, CDR2 SYDVKM. J was trimmed by 3 bases and V by 2 bases; bases with no gene match: 12. CDR3 DNA: TGTGCCAGCAGTTTAAGTACGGGACAGGGGATCAGGGACACTGAAGCTTTCTTT. Its translation is CASSLSTGQGIRDTEAFF.

The chain joins TRBV5-5 to TRBJ2-5; D is perhaps TRBD2 (7 bases). This CDR3 is 14 amino acids long. Germline loops: CDR1 SGHKS, CDR2 YYEKEE (reference sequence). Between the trimmed V and J ends, which lost 4 bases and 5 bases, there was a span of 15 bases. The CDR3 DNA sequence: TGTGCCAGCAGCGTAACGGGGGGCCGGGAGACCCAGTACTTC. Translated, it gives CASSVTGGRETQYF.

The chain couples TRBV28 to TRBJ1-2; possibly TRBD1 for D (6 bases). Germline V gives CDR1 MDHEN, CDR2 SYDVKM. The CDR3 spans 15 residues. V lost 7 bases, J lost 4 bases, and 19 bases lay in between. CDR3 region: CASIPQIQGGYGYTF. CDR3 sequence (DNA): TGTGCCAGCATTCCCCAAATACAGGGTGGCTATGGCTACACCTTC.

The chain links TRBV5-1 to TRBJ1-2; possibly TRBD1 for D (6 bases). Between the trimmed V and J ends, which lost 0 bases and 8 bases, there was a span of 20 bases. The CDR3 covers 16 residues. Germline V CDR1 and CDR2: SGHRS, YFSETQ. The CDR3 spells CASSLGGQGLVEGYTF. In nucleotides, the CDR3 is TGCGCCAGCAGCTTGGGAGGGCAGGGGCTGGTGGAAGGCTACACCTTC.

V and J are TRBV4-1 and TRBJ2-7; perhaps TRBD2 as D (5 bases). Deletions cut 0 bases from V and 3 bases from J, with 15 bases between. This CDR3 contains 16 residues. Germline V gene data show CDR1 as MGHRA and CDR2 as YSYEKL. The CDR3 region has the DNA TGCGCCAGCAGCCAAGAAGGGCGGGCCGGCCTCTACGAGCAGTACTTC. This gives the protein CASSQEGRAGLYEQYF.

The J gene is TRBJ1-4, the V gene TRBV6-5, with D possibly being TRBD1 (5 bases). Trimming cost V 5 bases and J 8 bases, with 15 bases left between them. Germline V gene sequence: CDR1 MNHEY, CDR2 SVGAGI. CDR3 length: 14 residues. For the CDR3, the DNA is TGTGCCAGCAGTCCGGACCCTGGGGGGGAAAAACTGTTTTTT. Protein product: CASSPDPGGEKLFF.

The chain is built from TRBV7-3 and TRBJ1-6; unclear D gene. The CDR3 runs 11 residues. From germline, CDR1 is SGHTA and CDR2 FQGTGA. The germline V and J ends were trimmed by 7 bases and 7 bases, with 5 bases remaining between them. In DNA, the CDR3 is TGTGCCAGCAACGGGAATTCACCCCTCCACTTT. It is translated as CASNGNSPLHF.

This chain links TRBV19 with TRBJ2-3, with TRBD2 matching over 12 bases. Unmatched junction bases numbered 4, after V lost 3 bases and J lost 0 bases. Germline CDR1 is LNHDA and CDR2 is SQIVND (reference sequence). This CDR3 has 17 amino acids. The CDR3 sequence is CASSIGLAGPSTDTQYF. The CDR3 nucleotides are TGTGCCAGTAGTATCGGACTAGCGGGGCCGAGCACAGATACGCAGTATTTT. Filled out from reference TRBV19 and TRBJ2-3, the complete variable domain reads DGGITQSPKYLFRKEGQNVTLSCEQNLNHDAMYWYRQDPGQGLRLIYYSQIVNDFQKGDIAEGYSVSREKKESFPLTVTSAQKNPTAFYLCASSIGLAGPSTDTQYFGPGTRLTVL.

The V and J genes are TRBV3-1 (or the pseudogene TRBV3-2) and TRBJ2-5, with 8 positions matching TRBD2. Germline loops: CDR1 LGHDT, CDR2 YNNKEL (reference sequence). Germline trimming cut 4 bases from V and 1 base from J; bases unmatched to any gene: 2. This CDR3 is 14 amino acids long. The CDR3 region has the DNA TGTGCCAGCAGCCGCGCGGGGGGCCAAGAGACCCAGTACTTC. As protein: CASSRAGGQETQYF.

The CDR3 spells CASSLDWYEQYF. Here the CDR3 DNA reads TGCGCCAGCAGCTTGGACTGGTACGAGCAGTACTTC. This rearrangement joins TRBV5-1 to TRBJ2-7; D gene ambiguous. V shed 0 bases and J shed 4 bases, with 5 bases lying between them. The V gene's germline CDR1 is SGHRS and CDR2 YFSETQ. The CDR3 sequence is 12 residues long. The entire variable domain, with the rest obtained from reference TRBV5-1 and TRBJ2-7, is as follows: KAGVTQTPRYLIKTRGQQVTLSCSPISGHRSVSWYQQTPGQGLQFLFEYFSETQRNKGNFPGRFSGRQFSNSRSEMNVSTLELGDSALYLCASSLDWYEQYFGPGTRLTVT.

V usage is TRBV2 and J usage is TRBJ2-7; D might be TRBD1 (6 bases). CDR3 length: 12 amino acids. With 8 bases removed from V and 7 bases from J, the gap between germline ends came to 15 bases. Germline assignment: CDR1 SNHLY and CDR2 FYNNEI. The CDR3 sequence is CASQEGGVEQYF. In DNA form, the CDR3 reads TGTGCCAGCCAAGAAGGGGGAGTTGAGCAGTACTTC. The full variable domain, its missing parts supplied by reference TRBV2 and TRBJ2-7, is EPEVTQTPSHQVTQMGQEVILRCVPISNHLYFYWYRQILGQKVEFLVSFYNNEISEKSEIFDDQFSVERPDGSNFTLKIRSTKLEDSAMYFCASQEGGVEQYFGPGTRLTVT.

V usage is TRBV4-1 and J usage is TRBJ1-5; 9 bases are shared with TRBD1. CDR3 size: 16 residues. Germline CDR1 is MGHRA and CDR2 is YSYEKL. V lost 3 bases and J lost 4; bases outside the gene matches: 7. The CDR3 DNA reads as TGCGCCAGCAGCCAGGGACAGGGCGCGGTAAATCAGCCCCAGCATTTT. Translating it yields CASSQGQGAVNQPQHF.

The CDR3 DNA reads TGTGCCAGCAGCTCCCGAGGGCACTCCTACGAGCAGTACTTC. It codes for CASSSRGHSYEQYF. The rearrangement links TRBV5-6 to TRBJ2-7; D perhaps matches TRBD2 (5 bases). V was cut by 3 bases and J by 0 bases, with 10 bases left in between. Germline CDR1 reads SGHDT; CDR2 reads YYEEEE. The CDR3 covers 14 residues.

V and J are TRBV7-3 and TRBJ2-2; unclear D gene. The CDR3 loop spans 15 amino acids. V lost 4 bases, J lost 6 bases, and 15 bases lay in between. CDR1 and CDR2 (germline): SGHTA, FQGTGA. CDR3 sequence reads: CASSSGRVGAGELFF. CDR3 DNA sequence: TGTGCCAGCAGCTCCGGTCGCGTAGGAGCCGGGGAGCTGTTTTTT.

V gene TRBV6-2 or TRBV6-3 combines with J gene TRBJ2-5; the D gene is possibly TRBD1 (6 bases). CDR1 and CDR2 from the germline V gene are MNHEY and SVGEGT. V lost 2 bases and J 0 bases, leaving 13 bases between the germline ends. This CDR3 comprises 16 residues. CDR3 bases: TGTGCCAGCAGTTACAGCCCGGACAGCCACCAAGAGACCCAGTACTTC. Translating it yields CASSYSPDSHQETQYF.

The J gene is TRBJ1-2, the V gene TRBV19; 7 bases match TRBD1. The CDR3 length is 16 residues. Germline V gene sequence: CDR1 LNHDA, CDR2 SQIVND (reference sequence). V lost 3 bases to trimming and J lost 2 bases; unmatched junction nucleotides: 9. The DNA of the CDR3 is TGTGCCAGTAGTATCGCCCCCGGGACAGTAAACTATGGCTACACCTTC. Encoded protein: CASSIAPGTVNYGYTF.

This clone was observed once. The chain recombines TRBV3-1 (or the pseudogene TRBV3-2) with TRBJ2-7; 10 nucleotides align to TRBD1. The CDR3 length is 14 residues. Germline V gene data show CDR1 as LGHDT and CDR2 as YNNKEL (reference sequence). V shed 5 bases and J 5 bases; nucleotides not matched to a gene: 6. The CDR3 sequence: CASSSDRGEDEQYF. For the CDR3, the DNA is TGTGCCAGCAGCTCGGACAGGGGGGAGGACGAGCAGTACTTC.